These T cell receptor beta chains were read from a single sample in a study of memory CD4+ T cells and cytomegalovirus serostatus. Data came from immunoSEQ multiplex PCR; TCRdb stores just in-frame clones and leaves some out. The table includes tens of thousands of clones, about 78% detected once. Sequenced input: memory CD4+ T cells from blood. These TCRs come from an adult in good health and CMV-seronegative. Both conserved end residues are part of each CDR3. A D gene is named only where the DNA matches it firmly. Some rows have no size entry. The others give once, few or many, or a class for an expanded clone.

abundance	v_gene	d_gene	j_gene	CDR3aa	CDR3nt
medium-sized	TRBV6-6	NA	TRBJ1-6	CASRLSVSPLHF	TGTGCCAGCAGGCTCTCGGTTTCACCCCTCCACTTT
NA	TRBV30	TRBD1	TRBJ1-5	CAWSGGGHQPQHF	TGTGCCTGGAGTGGAGGGGGCCATCAGCCCCAGCATTTT
NA	TRBV7-7	TRBD1	TRBJ2-3	CASSSLTGGIDTQYF	TGTGCCAGCAGCTCCTTGACAGGGGGCATTGATACGCAGTATTTT
few	TRBV14	TRBD1	TRBJ1-1	CASGRTGTAFF	TGTGCCAGCGGAAGGACAGGGACGGCTTTCTTT
few	TRBV27	TRBD1	TRBJ1-2	CASSLSGTVGGYTF	TGTGCCAGCAGTTTATCCGGGACAGTCGGTGGCTACACCTTC
few	TRBV7-9	NA	TRBJ1-6	CASSRRDPALHF	TGTGCCAGCAGCCGCCGGGATCCTGCCCTCCACTTT
NA	TRBV28	NA	TRBJ1-1	CASSSISGEPPAFF	TGTGCCAGCAGCTCAATCTCGGGGGAGCCCCCAGCTTTCTTT
NA	TRBV2	NA	TRBJ2-7	CATAGGQYEQYF	TGTGCCACCGCCGGGGGGCAGTACGAGCAGTACTTC
NA	TRBV6-5	NA	TRBJ2-7	CASKTGDGSYEQYF	TGTGCCAGCAAGACGGGGGACGGTTCCTACGAGCAGTACTTC
NA	TRBV5-1	NA	TRBJ2-3	CASSFTSDTQYF	TGCGCCAGCAGCTTTACATCGGATACGCAGTATTTT
NA	TRBV5-6	NA	TRBJ2-1	CASSLFFLGGINEQFF	TGTGCCAGCAGCTTGTTTTTCCTGGGGGGTATTAATGAGCAGTTCTTC
NA	TRBV6-5	TRBD1	TRBJ2-2	CASSYRGRGTGELFF	TGTGCCAGCAGTTACAGGGGGCGTGGCACCGGGGAGCTGTTTTTT
NA	TRBV4-2	TRBD1	TRBJ2-7	CASSQTGIDYEQYF	TGTGCCAGCAGCCAGACAGGGATCGACTACGAGCAGTACTTC
NA	TRBV19	TRBD1	TRBJ1-2	CASSIGFAGGSYGYTF	TGTGCCAGTAGTATAGGTTTCGCAGGGGGAAGCTATGGCTACACCTTC
NA	TRBV6-1	NA	TRBJ2-1	CASSGLDSSNEQFF	TGTGCCAGCAGTGGCCTGGACAGTTCCAATGAGCAGTTCTTC
NA	TRBV21-1	NA	TRBJ2-3	CASSKEADTQYF	TGTGCCAGCAGCAAAGAGGCAGATACGCAGTATTTT
once	TRBV15	TRBD1	TRBJ1-2	CATRSRTTGEGGYTF	TGTGCCACCAGATCCCGAACCACAGGGGAGGGCGGCTACACCTTC
NA	TRBV2	TRBD1	TRBJ1-2	CASSQRTGGSNYGYTF	TGTGCCAGCAGTCAGAGGACAGGGGGCTCTAACTATGGCTACACCTTC
NA	TRBV18	NA	TRBJ1-1	CASSLLSGGSTPGSTEAFF	TGTGCCAGCTCATTACTTTCGGGCGGCAGTACCCCGGGCAGCACTGAAGCTTTCTTT
NA	TRBV6-5	TRBD1	TRBJ2-7	CASRGQGWSEQYF	TGTGCCAGCAGGGGACAGGGGTGGTCCGAGCAGTACTTC
NA	TRBV15	NA	TRBJ1-1	CATSRDFNGEAFF	TGTGCCACCAGCAGAGATTTTAACGGTGAAGCTTTCTTT
NA	TRBV14	NA	TRBJ1-6	CASSPFVNSPLHF	TGTGCCAGCAGCCCATTCGTCAATTCACCCCTCCACTTT
NA	TRBV5-1	TRBD1	TRBJ1-2	CASSSSGGDYGYTF	TGCGCCAGCAGCTCATCAGGGGGTGACTATGGCTACACCTTC
NA	TRBV6-5	TRBD1	TRBJ1-2	CASSYAGTGDYGYTF	TGTGCCAGCAGTTACGCCGGGACAGGAGACTATGGCTACACCTTC
NA	TRBV5-4	TRBD1	TRBJ2-7	CASSSDRGPYEQYF	TGTGCCAGCAGCTCTGACAGGGGGCCCTACGAGCAGTACTTC
NA	TRBV19	NA	TRBJ1-4	CASSIGFGREEKLFF	TGTGCCAGTAGTATAGGTTTCGGCAGGGAGGAAAAACTGTTTTTT
once	TRBV18	NA	TRBJ1-6	CASSQNGIAKVSPLHF	TGTGCCAGCTCACAAAACGGAATAGCTAAGGTATCACCCCTCCACTTT
NA	TRBV15	NA	TRBJ2-3	CATSRDRIPSTDTQYF	TGTGCCACCAGCAGAGATAGGATACCTAGCACAGATACGCAGTATTTT
NA	TRBV5-1	NA	TRBJ1-4	CASGRSGFNEKLFF	TGCGCCAGCGGTAGATCGGGCTTTAATGAAAAACTGTTTTTT
NA	TRBV27	TRBD2	TRBJ2-5	CASSLSGGALGKTQYF	TGTGCCAGCAGTTTAAGCGGGGGGGCTCTTGGAAAGACCCAGTACTTC
NA	TRBV15	NA	TRBJ2-5	CATSRDGYGEETQYF	TGTGCCACCAGCAGAGATGGGTACGGAGAAGAGACCCAGTACTTC
NA	TRBV29-1	NA	TRBJ1-5	CSASGGAAQPQHF	TGCAGCGCCTCAGGCGGAGCGGCTCAGCCCCAGCATTTT
NA	TRBV7-8	NA	TRBJ1-1	CASSRAGSQNTEAFF	TGTGCCAGCAGCCGAGCCGGGTCCCAGAACACTGAAGCTTTCTTT
NA	TRBV5-6	TRBD1	TRBJ1-1	CASSFLRTGVGAEAFF	TGTGCCAGCAGCTTCCTCCGGACAGGGGTTGGGGCTGAAGCTTTCTTT
NA	TRBV2	TRBD1	TRBJ2-1	CASTIPLQGAFF	TGTGCCAGCACCATTCCTCTCCAGGGGGCTTTCTTC
few	TRBV30	NA	TRBJ1-5	CAWKGQPGGSNQPQHF	TGTGCCTGGAAAGGACAACCAGGAGGAAGCAATCAGCCCCAGCATTTT
NA	TRBV5-8	NA	TRBJ2-3	CASSLDRNTQYF	TGTGCCAGCAGCTTGGACAGGAATACGCAGTATTTT
NA	TRBV6-6	TRBD1	TRBJ2-3	CASSSLGQGADTQYF	TGTGCCAGCAGTTCCCTAGGACAGGGGGCGGATACGCAGTATTTT
NA	TRBV5-6	TRBD1	TRBJ1-5	CASSLIQGARNQPQHF	TGTGCCAGCAGCTTAATACAGGGGGCGAGGAATCAGCCCCAGCATTTT
NA	TRBV10-3	TRBD1	TRBJ2-3	CATLPQGAQDTQYF	TGTGCCACCCTTCCCCAGGGGGCGCAGGATACGCAGTATTTT
NA	TRBV19	NA	TRBJ2-7	CASSIVSGRAYEQYF	TGTGCCAGTAGTATTGTTTCGGGGCGGGCCTACGAGCAGTACTTC
NA	TRBV5-6	NA	TRBJ2-4	CASSMTGRVGEKNIQYF	TGTGCCAGCAGCATGACAGGGAGGGTCGGGGAAAAAAACATTCAGTACTTC
few	TRBV6-5	NA	TRBJ2-7	CASSGSAGVYEQYF	TGTGCCAGCAGTGGGTCGGCAGGGGTCTACGAGCAGTACTTC
NA	TRBV6-5	NA	TRBJ2-1	CASTPRRRSYNEQFF	TGTGCCAGCACCCCCAGACGGAGGTCTTACAATGAGCAGTTCTTC
few	TRBV10-3	NA	TRBJ2-6	CAISVVSNGANVLTF	TGTGCCATCAGTGTAGTCAGTAATGGGGCCAACGTCCTGACTTTC
few	TRBV9	TRBD1	TRBJ1-1	CASSPLQGNMNTEAFF	TGTGCCAGCAGCCCCCTACAGGGGAACATGAACACTGAAGCTTTCTTT
NA	TRBV10-3	TRBD1	TRBJ1-1	CAIRAGGSGTEAFF	TGTGCCATCAGGGCAGGGGGCAGCGGCACTGAAGCTTTCTTT
NA	TRBV19	TRBD2	TRBJ2-1	CASSISPGGINEQFF	TGTGCCAGTAGTATCTCCCCGGGGGGTATCAATGAGCAGTTCTTC
NA	TRBV7-9	NA	TRBJ2-3	CASSLNSGTLTDTQYF	TGTGCCAGCAGCCTAAACTCCGGGACCCTCACAGATACGCAGTATTTT
NA	TRBV5-4	TRBD2	TRBJ2-1	CASSLASGSTYNEQFF	TGTGCCAGCAGCTTGGCGAGCGGGAGTACCTACAATGAGCAGTTCTTC
NA	TRBV2	NA	TRBJ1-6	CASSDRALNSPLHF	TGTGCCAGCAGTGACAGGGCCCTCAATTCACCCCTCCACTTT